This TCR beta chain was sequenced in a study of blood T cell repertoires in COVID-19. On the study more broadly: Spain, Italy and the United States supplied samples that represented acute and convalescent COVID-19.

Per germline, CDR1 SGHRS and CDR2 YFSETQ. The V gene lost 6 bases and the J gene lost 6 bases, with 16 bases spanning the gap. This CDR3 region has 14 residues. Methods used by the authors: Estimation of nucleated cell counts relied on the amplification of reference gene primers. Profiled with immunoSEQ multiplex PCR; TCRdb holds only in-frame clones, not every one. V and J calls and clone size are given by that table; D and trimming were obtained from the DNA. This sample has some 230,000 clones, with 65% to 85% found just once. This sequence was found in a woman in her thirties who had recovered from COVID-19. The chain couples TRBV5-1 to TRBJ2-1; tentatively, D is TRBD2 (6 bases). The specimen was peripheral blood. As DNA, the CDR3 is TGCGCCAGCATCCGGGACTCAACAAGCAATGAGCAGTTCTTC. Translated, it gives CASIRDSTSNEQFF.